This TCR beta chain was sequenced for a study of cytomegalovirus exposure and HLA in healthy donors. Germline CDR1 and CDR2: SGHTA and FQGTGA. The V segment lost 2 bases and the J segment 6 bases; nucleotides outside the gene matches: 6. This CDR3 has 15 amino acids. As for this clone: Its antigen is undetermined.

Researchers ran the PCR with 60 Vbeta and 13 Jbeta primers. How the authors handled the data: In a later analysis, of tens of millions of unique beta chains, 9 million to 11 million appeared in at least two donors. Method: immunoSEQ multiplex PCR; TCRdb's copy keeps in-frame clones and lacks some. D and trimming were read from the DNA, whereas the V and J calls and clone size are those reported in that table. Among 100,000 or so clones listed, around 75% were seen once. Findings and limits, study-wide: Another analysis was done later, and it associated more than 15,000 TCR beta sequences with HLA alleles at 0.05 false discovery rate.

The V gene is TRBV7-3, the J gene TRBJ2-1, with 8 bases fitting TRBD2. The specimen sequenced was PBMCs. The receptor's source is a man younger than 45 in good health and CMV-seronegative. CDR3 nucleotide sequence: TGTGCCAGCAGCTTAGGGACTAGTTTGGTCAATGAGCAGTTCTTC. It translates to CASSLGTSLVNEQFF.